The T cell receptor beta chain described here comes from a study of OX40 agonist ivuxolimab in advanced cancers. Only in-frame clones appear in the TCRdb table, and some are missing; sequencing was by immunoSEQ multiplex PCR. The repertoire holds roughly 17,000 clones, with about 77% as singletons. This clone has more than one count but fewer than ten. Germline lookup yields CDR1 MNHEY and CDR2 SVGAGI. The CDR3 length is 15 residues. J lost 3 bases, V lost 5 bases, and 4 bases had no gene match. This TCR derives from an adult with an advanced solid tumor such as melanoma, head and neck, liver or kidney cancer. The specimen was CD4+ or CD8+ T cells sorted from blood, collected in a trial of the OX40 agonist ivuxolimab. The rearrangement links TRBV6-5 to TRBJ2-3, with TRBD1 matching over 11 bases. DNA of the CDR3: TGTGCCAGCAGTACTGGACAGGGGGCGACAGATACGCAGTATTTT. Encoded protein: CASSTGQGATDTQYF.